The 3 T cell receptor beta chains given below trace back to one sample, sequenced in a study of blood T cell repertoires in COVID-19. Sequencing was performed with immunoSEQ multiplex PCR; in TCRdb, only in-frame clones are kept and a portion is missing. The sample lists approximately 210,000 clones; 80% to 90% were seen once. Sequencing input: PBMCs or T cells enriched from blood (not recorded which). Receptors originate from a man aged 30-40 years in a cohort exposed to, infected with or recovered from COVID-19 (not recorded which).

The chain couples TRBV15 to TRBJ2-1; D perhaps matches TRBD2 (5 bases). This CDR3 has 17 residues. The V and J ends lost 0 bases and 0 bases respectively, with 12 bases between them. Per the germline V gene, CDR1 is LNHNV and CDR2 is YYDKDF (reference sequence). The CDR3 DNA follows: TGTGCCACCAGCAGAGATTCCCGGCGGGTCTCCTACAATGAGCAGTTCTTC. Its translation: CATSRDSRRVSYNEQFF.

The CDR3 DNA reads TGTGCCAGCAGCTTAGGAAGGGGGCAGAACACCGGGGAGCTGTTTTTT. Its translation: CASSLGRGQNTGELFF. This sequence joins TRBV11-3 and TRBJ2-2, with 7 bases aligning to TRBD1. CDR3 length: 16 amino acids. Unmatched junction bases numbered 3, after V lost 1 base and J lost 1 base. Germline values: CDR1 SGHNT, CDR2 YENEEA.

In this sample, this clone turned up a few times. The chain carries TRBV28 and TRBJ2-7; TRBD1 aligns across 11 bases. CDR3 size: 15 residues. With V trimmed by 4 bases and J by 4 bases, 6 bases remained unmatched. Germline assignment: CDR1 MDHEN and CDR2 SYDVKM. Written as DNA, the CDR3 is TGTGCCAGCAGTTCTGGACAGGGGGCCCGATACGAGCAGTACTTC. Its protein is CASSSGQGARYEQYF.